The entry below describes one TCR beta chain. The antigen is unknown. TCRdb redid the calling of the PCR reads with MiXCR, one entry per CDR3 protein. The data contain hundreds of thousands of distinct CDR3 sequences, roughly 27% of them singletons. The record originates from a study of molecular identifiers for immune sequencing clone quantification. The CDR3 totals 14 residues. V gave up 6 bases and J gave up 8 bases; unmatched junction bases: 6. Germline values: CDR1 MNHEY, CDR2 SMNVEV (reference sequence). The study's findings and limits: Whereas clones above 20 RNA copies held under 1% of naive-cell molecules, they held over 97% of effector molecules.

The chain joins TRBV27 to TRBJ1-6, with TRBD1 matching over 8 bases. The TCR originated in a human donor in good health. Some libraries in this study had Jurkat cell RNA spiked in. Input material: naive CD8+ T cells from blood, with Jurkat cell RNA spiked in. Subset: FACS-sorted CD8+CD4-CCR7+CD45RA+ naive T cells. The CDR3 spells CASRLQGEYSPLHF. CDR3 nucleotides: TGTGCCAGCAGACTACAGGGGGAATATTCACCCCTCCACTTT.